The rows below give T cell receptor beta chains drawn from one sample of a study of cytomegalovirus exposure and HLA in healthy donors. Only in-frame clones appear in the TCRdb table, and some are missing; sequencing was by immunoSEQ multiplex PCR. The sample has roughly 200,000 clones; just over 75% are singletons. The sequencing input was PBMCs. Every receptor here comes from a woman aged 55-70 years in good health and CMV-seropositive. Each CDR3 is given without its conserved first and last residue.

>TRBV9|TRBJ1-3
ASSVDRVSGNTIY
>TRBV4-2|TRBJ2-7
ASSQVLGLAGVYEQY
>TRBV7-6|TRBJ1-6
ASSPTLPGVGNSPLH
>TRBV7-8|TRBJ2-3
ASSLVGTRVTDTQY
>TRBV6-5|TRBJ1-1
ASSHGSRYTEAF
>TRBV2|TRBJ1-5
ASSRQGENQPQH
>TRBV7-6|TRBJ1-4
ASSLRGSNNEKLF
>TRBV19|TRBJ1-6
ASSPLQGLGSPLH
>TRBV2|TRBJ2-5
ASKSLTVMY
>TRBV5-4|NA
ASSYTAGASGYEQY
>TRBV11-2|TRBJ2-7
ASSSQQGISEQY
>TRBV4-1|TRBJ1-5
ASSQAGTGRNQPQH
>TRBV6-5|TRBJ2-7
ASSSQTSSEQY
>TRBV15|TRBJ2-3
ATSRDRASGRGTDTQY
>TRBV9|TRBJ2-7
ASSVETGSYEQY
>TRBV5-1|TRBJ2-5
ASSSGTQETQY
>TRBV9|TRBJ2-3
ASSVETDTDTQY
>TRBV30|TRBJ2-1
AWSGGTPFANEQF
>TRBV30|TRBJ1-4
AWRGEGYEKLF
>TRBV7-2|TRBJ2-3
ASSLGKASRTDTQY
>TRBV25-1|TRBJ1-6
ASTQGALFSPLH
>TRBV6-7|TRBJ2-5
ASNYGQVSGDETQY
>TRBV19|TRBJ1-5
ASSISGTGFNQPQH
>TRBV6-4|TRBJ1-1
ASRRQGARDTEAF
>TRBV29-1|TRBJ2-3
SVVGTPVDTQY
>TRBV11-1|TRBJ2-7
ASSPRLGGGLPGYEQY
>TRBV5-1|TRBJ1-1
ASSLERGGTEAF
>TRBV15|TRBJ2-1
ATRGGGIYNEQF
>TRBV5-4|TRBJ1-1
ASREGRANTEAF
>TRBV10-2|TRBJ2-1
ASRKRGGTYNEQF
>TRBV30|TRBJ2-5
AWTGGSPRGGETQY
>TRBV15|TRBJ1-5
ATSRQTGGGQPQH
>TRBV16|TRBJ2-6
ASSQSGGLRSGANVLT
>TRBV7-9|TRBJ1-2
SSSSVPATGVTNYGYT
>TRBV9|TRBJ2-7
ASGKTGISYEQY
>TRBV5-1|TRBJ2-2
ASSPLLGQGTRSGELF
>TRBV5-1|TRBJ1-4
ASSQGQYNEKLF
>TRBV30|TRBJ1-1
AQRAGGLNTEAF
>TRBV4-2|TRBJ2-7
ASSQYRRDRDEQY
>TRBV20-1|TRBJ1-2
SATQEGGYT
>TRBV7-7|TRBJ2-7
ASSLGTSGTYEQY
>TRBV7-2|TRBJ1-6
ASSGDSQGWSPLH
>TRBV19|TRBJ2-7
ASRGLAPYEQY
>TRBV5-1|NA
ASSWGDYEQY
>TRBV10-2|TRBJ1-4
ASRDYFGELNEKLF
>TRBV10-2|TRBJ2-7
ASSDLRYEQY
>TRBV18|TRBJ2-5
ASSDRDQETQY
>TRBV30|TRBJ2-5
AWTADGGTQY
>TRBV29-1|TRBJ2-5
SVARIGGEETQY
>TRBV2|TRBJ1-2
ASTQSRAGGYT